The clone carrying this T cell receptor (beta chain) was recorded at least ten times. Antigen unknown. Germline CDR1 SGHRS, CDR2 YFSETQ. CDR3 length: 15 amino acids. V was cut by 2 bases and J by 2 bases, with 13 bases left in between. Time point: newly diagnosed GD, antithyroid drugs for less than 3 months. Researchers made the TCR library from RNA that was extracted from PBMCs. The data are from a study of regulatory T cells in long-lasting Graves disease. Study observations and caveats: With a small sample size, accuracy may have been reduced. Clonotypes that were public and shared totalled about 2,500 in persistent patients versus 900 to 1,000 in new patients. There were preferences for TRBV28, TRBJ1-2 and TRBJ2-5 in persistent disease.

Relying on iRepertoire HTBI primers and Arm-PCR of CDR3 regions, the team built TCR beta libraries. TCRdb used MiXCR to reprocess the multiplex PCR reads, holding one entry per CDR3 protein. The table lists around 400,000 distinct CDR3 sequences, 15% of them singletons. This sample was shared with a second study, whose subject was T cells in Graves' hyperthyroidism and ophthalmopathy.

The origin of this receptor is a woman in her thirties or forties with Graves disease. This specimen consisted of peripheral blood mononuclear cells (PBMCs), obtained at new diagnosis, from a patient treated with antithyroid drugs. The gene calls are TRBV5-1 and TRBJ1-1; tentatively, D is TRBD1 (5 bases). The CDR3 coding sequence is TGCGCCAGCAGCTTCGGGACGGCGCAAAACACTGAAGCTTTCTTT. It specifies CASSFGTAQNTEAFF.